The 15 T cell receptor beta chains below come from one sample, sequenced in a study of blood T cell repertoires in COVID-19. Clones were sequenced by immunoSEQ multiplex PCR, and TCRdb holds only the in-frame ones, with some missing. The sample yields around 200,000 clones, over 70% seen once. The specimen sequenced was peripheral blood. All receptors derive from a man aged 35 to 55 with active or convalescent COVID-19.

The J gene is TRBJ1-2, the V gene TRBV12-3 or TRBV12-4, with D perhaps TRBD1 (5 bases). Trimming left V 4 bases short and J 2 bases short, with 8 bases between. The CDR3 runs to 13 residues. CDR3 sequence reads: CASSYNRNYGYTF. The CDR3 bases are TGTGCCAGCAGTTATAACAGGAACTATGGCTACACCTTC.

V and J are TRBV5-6 and TRBJ1-1, with D perhaps matching TRBD1 (5 bases). Germline V CDR1 and CDR2: SGHDT, YYEEEE. The length of the CDR3 is 16 residues. V dropped 3 bases and J dropped 1 base, with 16 bases sitting between them. CDR3 sequence: CASSSGGEGKNTEAFF. In DNA form, the CDR3 reads TGTGCCAGCAGCTCGGGCGGGGAGGGGAAGAACACTGAAGCTTTCTTT.

In this sample, this clone turned up a few times. This chain links TRBV11-3 with TRBJ1-3; D is uncertain. This CDR3 is 14 amino acids long. Trimming stripped 5 bases from V and 2 bases from J, with 10 bases between. Germline CDR1 is SGHNT and CDR2 is YENEEA. CDR3 sequence reads: CASSATWTGNTIYF. The CDR3, as DNA: TGTGCCAGCAGCGCGACATGGACTGGAAACACCATATATTTT.

The chain links TRBV12-3 or TRBV12-4 to TRBJ2-1; D is possibly TRBD2 (6 bases). The CDR3 has 13 amino acids. V was trimmed by 4 bases and J by 4 bases, leaving 8 bases between them. Here the CDR3 DNA reads TGTGCCAGCAGTTGGACTACGTACAATGAGCAGTTCTTC. As protein: CASSWTTYNEQFF.

This chain uses TRBV7-8 with TRBJ1-5, with 9 bases fitting TRBD1. In germline, CDR1 is SGHVS, CDR2 FQNEAQ. The CDR3 sequence is 15 residues long. V trimming: 6 bases; J trimming: 3 bases; junction bases outside the gene matches: 6. In DNA form, the CDR3 reads TGTGCCAGCAGTCCGGGACAGGGTTACAATCAGCCCCAGCATTTT. It specifies CASSPGQGYNQPQHF.

V usage is TRBV27 and J usage is TRBJ1-2; D gene uncertain. The CDR3 contains 13 residues. Trimming took off 0 bases at V and 8 bases at J, with 10 bases between the two ends. Germline V gives CDR1 MNHEY, CDR2 SMNVEV (reference sequence). The CDR3 region has the DNA TGTGCCAGCAGTTTATCGAGGATCGGGGGCTACACCTTC. Its protein product is CASSLSRIGGYTF.

The chain carries TRBV15 and TRBJ1-3; TRBD1 is a possible D gene (6 bases). The CDR3 consists of 15 residues. The germline CDR1 and CDR2 sequences are LNHNV and YYDKDF (reference sequence). Deletions cut 1 base from V and 2 bases from J, with 9 bases between. The CDR3 region is CATSRGSGAGNTIYF. The CDR3 DNA reads TGTGCCACCAGCAGAGGATCAGGGGCTGGAAACACCATATATTTT.

The V and J genes are TRBV6-6 and TRBJ1-1; TRBD1 might be the D (6 bases). V gave up 8 bases and J gave up 2 bases, with 9 bases separating them. Per germline, CDR1 MNHNY and CDR2 SVGAGI (reference sequence). This CDR3 contains 12 residues. CDR3 loop: CASRTVNTEAFF. The CDR3 DNA reads TGTGCCAGCCGGACAGTCAACACTGAAGCTTTCTTT.

J is TRBJ2-7 and V is TRBV6-5; 8 nucleotides match TRBD2. This CDR3 is built from 14 residues. Germline lookup yields CDR1 MNHEY and CDR2 SVGAGI. Trimming at V came to 6 bases and at J to 2 bases, leaving 6 bases not matched to a gene. The CDR3 DNA reads as TGTGCCAGCAGGGCGGGGGGAGGTGCCTACGAGCAGTACTTC. This codes for CASRAGGGAYEQYF.

This chain links TRBV6-5 with TRBJ2-2; D possibly corresponds to TRBD2 (6 bases). Germline V gene sequence: CDR1 MNHEY, CDR2 SVGAGI. The V end was cut by 5 bases, the J end by 6 bases, with 16 bases between. The length of the CDR3 is 15 residues. The CDR3 spells CASSTGTVESGELFF. DNA of the CDR3: TGTGCCAGCAGTACCGGGACTGTGGAGTCCGGGGAGCTGTTTTTT.

The V and J genes are TRBV2 and TRBJ2-4; 7 bases match TRBD2. J gave up 7 bases and V 7 bases, and 10 bases lay outside the gene matches. The CDR3 covers 14 residues. CDR1 and CDR2 from the germline V gene are SNHLY and FYNNEI. The CDR3 sequence: CASNGAGAGNIQYF. DNA of the CDR3: TGTGCCAGCAACGGGGCGGGAGCGGGGAACATTCAGTACTTC.

This rearrangement joins TRBV6-6 to TRBJ2-2; 8 bases agree with TRBD2. There are 16 residues in the CDR3. Losses at the gene ends were 6 bases for V and 4 bases for J; bases not matched to a gene: 10. The germline gives CDR1 MNHNY, CDR2 SVGAGI (reference sequence). The CDR3 here is CASSSTRGGGTGELFF. For the CDR3, the DNA is TGTGCCAGCAGCTCAACCCGGGGGGGCGGCACCGGGGAGCTGTTTTTT.

This chain links TRBV5-4 with TRBJ1-3; the match to TRBD1 covers 7 bases. The CDR3 has 20 residues. V shed 0 bases and J 6 bases; nucleotides not matched to a gene: 21. Germline values: CDR1 SGHNT, CDR2 YYREEE (reference sequence). CDR3 in amino acids: CASSLVTLTGNYRPLNTIYF. In nucleotides, the CDR3 is TGTGCCAGCAGCTTGGTAACGTTGACAGGGAACTATCGACCACTAAACACCATATATTTT.

The V gene is TRBV23-1, the J gene TRBJ2-1; possibly TRBD2 for D (6 bases). TRBV23-1 is annotated as an ORF whose role is uncertain. Trimming pared 6 bases from V and 4 bases from J, leaving 16 bases between. The CDR3 consists of 15 residues. This CDR3 is CASSGGEEWYNEQFF. CDR3 nucleotide sequence: TGCGCCAGCAGCGGCGGGGAAGAATGGTACAATGAGCAGTTCTTC.

The chain is built from TRBV28 and TRBJ1-1; no firm D call. The CDR3 is made up of 12 amino acids. CDR1 is MDHEN, CDR2 SYDVKM, per germline. Trimming left V 7 bases short and J 7 bases short, with 13 bases between. The CDR3 region is CASTTAHYEAFF. The DNA of the CDR3 is TGTGCCAGCACCACAGCCCATTATGAAGCTTTCTTT.